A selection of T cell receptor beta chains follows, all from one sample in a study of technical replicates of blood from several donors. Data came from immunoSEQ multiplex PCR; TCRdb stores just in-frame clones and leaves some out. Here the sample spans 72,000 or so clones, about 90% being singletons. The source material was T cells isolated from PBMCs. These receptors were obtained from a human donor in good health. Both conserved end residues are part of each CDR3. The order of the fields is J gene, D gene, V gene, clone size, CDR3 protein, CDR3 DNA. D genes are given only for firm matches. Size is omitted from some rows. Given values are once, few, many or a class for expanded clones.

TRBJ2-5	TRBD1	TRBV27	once	CASSLRPGGQETQYF	TGTGCCAGCAGTTTACGACCAGGGGGCCAGGAGACCCAGTACTTC
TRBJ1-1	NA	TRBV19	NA	CATSLGQLNTEAFF	TGTGCCACTTCCTTGGGGCAGTTGAACACTGAAGCTTTCTTT
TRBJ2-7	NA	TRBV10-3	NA	CAISITGTNAYEQYF	TGTGCCATCAGTATTACCGGGACAAACGCCTACGAGCAGTACTTC
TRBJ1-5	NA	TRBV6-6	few	CASRSGNQPQHF	TGTGCCAGCCGCTCAGGCAATCAGCCCCAGCATTTT
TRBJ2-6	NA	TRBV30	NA	CAWGRGVSGANVLTF	TGTGCCTGGGGGAGAGGCGTATCTGGGGCCAACGTCCTGACTTTC
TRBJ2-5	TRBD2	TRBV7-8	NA	CASSNLGLQQETQYF	TGTGCCAGCAGCAACCTGGGACTACAGCAAGAGACCCAGTACTTC
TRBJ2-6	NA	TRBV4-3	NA	CASSQDSSVAGANVLTF	TGCGCCAGCAGCCAAGATTCATCGGTCGCCGGGGCCAACGTCCTGACTTTC
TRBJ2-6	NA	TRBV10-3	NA	CAISEMWLATTGANVLTF	TGTGCCATCAGTGAGATGTGGCTAGCGACAACTGGGGCCAACGTCCTGACTTTC
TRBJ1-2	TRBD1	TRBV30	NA	CAWAGGPYGYTF	TGTGCCTGGGCAGGGGGGCCCTATGGCTACACCTTC
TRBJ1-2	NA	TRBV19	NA	CASSIQGKSGYTF	TGTGCCAGTAGTATACAGGGAAAGAGCGGCTACACCTTC
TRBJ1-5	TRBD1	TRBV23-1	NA	CASSHPDREESNQPQHF	TGCGCCAGCAGCCACCCGGACAGGGAAGAGAGCAATCAGCCCCAGCATTTT
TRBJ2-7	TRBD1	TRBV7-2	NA	CASSPGGYEQYF	TGTGCCAGCAGCCCAGGGGGATACGAGCAGTACTTC
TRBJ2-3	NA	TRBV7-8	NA	CASSLQGGADTQYF	TGTGCCAGCAGCTTACAGGGAGGCGCAGATACGCAGTATTTT
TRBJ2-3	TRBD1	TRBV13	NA	CASSFRDRGPDTQYF	TGTGCCAGCAGCTTTCGGGACAGGGGGCCAGATACGCAGTATTTT
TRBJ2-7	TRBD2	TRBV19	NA	CASSILAGEGEQYF	TGTGCCAGTAGTATTCTAGCGGGAGAAGGCGAGCAGTACTTC
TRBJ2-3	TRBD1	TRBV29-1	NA	CSAADRGLDTQYF	TGCAGCGCGGCGGACAGGGGGCTTGATACGCAGTATTTT
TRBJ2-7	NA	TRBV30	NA	CAWSVRGSSYEQYF	TGTGCCTGGAGTGTTCGGGGGAGCTCCTACGAGCAGTACTTC
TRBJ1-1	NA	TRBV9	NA	CASSVARGKDTEAFF	TGTGCCAGCAGCGTAGCTAGGGGGAAGGACACTGAAGCTTTCTTT
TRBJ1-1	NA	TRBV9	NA	CASSGYSQGGAFF	TGTGCCAGCAGCGGATATTCTCAGGGTGGAGCTTTCTTT
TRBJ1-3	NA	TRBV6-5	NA	CASSYGSSGNTIYF	TGTGCCAGCAGTTACGGCAGCTCTGGAAACACCATATATTTT
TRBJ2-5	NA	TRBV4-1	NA	CASSQDSGVETQYF	TGCGCCAGCAGCCAAGATTCGGGGGTAGAGACCCAGTACTTC
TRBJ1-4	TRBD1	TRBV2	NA	CASAVRGPGEKLFF	TGTGCCAGCGCCGTCAGGGGGCCAGGTGAAAAACTGTTTTTT
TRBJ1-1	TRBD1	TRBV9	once	CASSVHPGQGAEAFF	TGTGCCAGCAGCGTTCACCCGGGACAGGGGGCTGAAGCTTTCTTT
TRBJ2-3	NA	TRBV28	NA	CATCSGNTDTQYF	TGTGCCACCTGTAGCGGAAACACAGATACGCAGTATTTT
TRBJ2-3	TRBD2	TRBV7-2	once	CASSRTSARTDTQYF	TGTGCCAGCAGCCGGACTAGCGCCCGCACAGATACGCAGTATTTT
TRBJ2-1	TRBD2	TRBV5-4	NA	CASSSLAGGRDEQFF	TGTGCCAGCAGCTCCCTTGCGGGAGGGCGGGATGAGCAGTTCTTC
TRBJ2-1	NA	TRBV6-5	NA	CATATAAVNEQFF	TGTGCCACCGCGACAGCAGCTGTAAATGAGCAGTTCTTC
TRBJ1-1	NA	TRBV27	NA	CASSLGGLTEAFF	TGTGCCAGCAGTTTGGGGGGTTTGACTGAAGCTTTCTTT
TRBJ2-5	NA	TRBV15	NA	CATSVEKRPQETQYF	TGTGCCACCAGCGTAGAGAAGCGGCCCCAAGAGACCCAGTACTTC
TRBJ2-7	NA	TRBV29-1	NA	CSVQGSRPFSYEQYF	TGCAGCGTTCAGGGGTCAAGGCCTTTTTCCTACGAGCAGTACTTC
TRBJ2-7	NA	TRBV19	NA	CASSIERERDYEQYF	TGTGCCAGTAGTATAGAGAGGGAGCGTGACTACGAGCAGTACTTC
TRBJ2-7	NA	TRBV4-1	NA	CASSQSTDYEQYF	TGCGCCAGCAGCCAATCTACAGACTACGAGCAGTACTTC
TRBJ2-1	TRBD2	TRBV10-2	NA	CASTKPGLAYNEQFF	TGCGCCAGCACGAAGCCGGGACTAGCCTACAATGAGCAGTTCTTC
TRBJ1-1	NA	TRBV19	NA	CAIIANTEAFF	TGTGCAATCATAGCAAACACTGAAGCTTTCTTT
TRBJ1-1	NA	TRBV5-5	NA	CASSSRLTEAFF	TGTGCCAGCAGCTCGCGGCTCACTGAAGCTTTCTTT
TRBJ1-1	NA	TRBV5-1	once	CASSLAAEGEAFF	TGCGCCAGCAGTTTGGCGGCGGAAGGTGAAGCTTTCTTT
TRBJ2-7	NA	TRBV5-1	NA	CASKGQGYSYEQYF	TGCGCCAGCAAAGGGCAGGGTTACTCCTACGAGCAGTACTTC
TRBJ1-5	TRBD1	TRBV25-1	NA	CASSESTGGNQPQHF	TGTGCCAGCAGTGAATCTACAGGGGGCAATCAGCCCCAGCATTTT
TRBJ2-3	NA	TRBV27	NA	CASSLKDLTDTQYF	TGTGCCAGCAGTTTAAAGGACTTAACAGATACGCAGTATTTT
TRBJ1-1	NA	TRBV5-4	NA	CASSGGVGTEAFF	TGTGCCAGCAGCGGGGGGGTAGGCACTGAAGCTTTCTTT